This TCR beta chain was retrieved from a study of blood T cell repertoires in COVID-19. Followed over time, Seattle patients had been enrolled while infection was active. Germline CDR1 reads SNHLY; CDR2 reads FYNNEI. The CDR3 runs to 14 residues. V gave up 5 bases and J gave up 7 bases; unmatched junction bases: 8. Per the original methods: Reference gene primer amplification gave nucleated cell count estimates. Data came from immunoSEQ multiplex PCR; TCRdb stores just in-frame clones and leaves some out. V, J and clone size derive from that table, while D and trimming were established from the DNA sequence. The table lists 40,000 to 60,000 clones, over 85% of them singletons, with roughly 1% in the top ten.

This TCR came from a man aged 55 to 70 with COVID-19, enrolled during active disease. The chain has TRBV2 and TRBJ1-5; 7 bases agree with TRBD1. The sequencing sample was made of peripheral blood. The DNA for the CDR3 is TGTGCCAGCAGTCGCCGGGACAGCGGGCAGCCCCAGCATTTT. Translation gives CASSRRDSGQPQHF.